These 30 T cell receptor beta chains were all obtained from the same sample, sequenced in a study of blood T cell repertoires in COVID-19. Measured with immunoSEQ multiplex PCR; TCRdb has only the in-frame clones, and not every one. The sample holds 120,000 to 150,000 clones; roughly 84% are singletons and the top ten take roughly 3.7%. The material sequenced was PBMCs or T cells enriched from blood (not recorded which). All receptors come from a man aged 45 to 65 in a cohort exposed to, infected with or recovered from COVID-19 (not recorded which).

The V call is TRBV30, the J call TRBJ2-7, with TRBD1 matching 7 bases. Trimming removed 7 bases from V and 6 bases from J; junction bases left unmatched: 9. Germline CDR1 reads GTSNPN; CDR2 reads SVGIG (reference sequence). CDR3 length: 12 amino acids. CDR3 in amino acids: CAYWRQGGEQYF. The CDR3 nucleotides are TGTGCCTACTGGCGACAGGGTGGCGAGCAGTACTTC.

The genes are TRBV4-1 and TRBJ2-1, with D perhaps TRBD1 (6 bases). CDR3 length: 14 residues. Germline CDR1 and CDR2: MGHRA and YSYEKL. V was pared by 4 bases and J by 5 bases, with 12 bases between. The CDR3 DNA sequence: TGCGCCAGCAGCCGCAACCGGGACAACAATGAGCAGTTCTTC. As protein: CASSRNRDNNEQFF.

The rearrangement links TRBV28 to TRBJ2-1; 9 nucleotides match TRBD2. V was clipped by 6 bases and J by 8 bases; unmatched bases: 17. Germline V gene lookup returns CDR1 MDHEN and CDR2 SYDVKM. The CDR3 covers 17 residues. The DNA of the CDR3 is TGTGCCAGCAGCCCCCAGGGACTAGCCGGGATTAAGGATGAGCAGTTCTTC. Its protein is CASSPQGLAGIKDEQFF.

This sequence joins TRBV28 and TRBJ1-3; perhaps TRBD1 as D (5 bases). Germline CDR1 reads MDHEN; CDR2 reads SYDVKM. The V and J ends lost 5 bases and 2 bases respectively, with 16 bases between them. The CDR3 contains 16 residues. CDR3 residues: CASSLLIEGAGNTIYF. The CDR3 DNA sequence: TGTGCCAGCAGTCTACTGATCGAAGGGGCTGGAAACACCATATATTTT.

V gene TRBV18 combines with J gene TRBJ1-6; D possibly corresponds to TRBD1 (6 bases). CDR3 length: 16 amino acids. Germline assignment: CDR1 KGHSH and CDR2 LQKENI. The V gene lost 4 bases and the J gene lost 4 bases, with 14 bases spanning the gap. CDR3 in amino acids: CASSQAGTSYNSPLHF. DNA of the CDR3: TGTGCCAGCTCACAGGCCGGGACATCTTATAATTCACCCCTCCACTTT.

This clone was recorded only once. The chain is built from TRBV29-1 and TRBJ2-3; weak D call: TRBD2 (7 bases). This CDR3 is 14 amino acids long. Germline CDR1 is SQVTM and CDR2 is ANQGSEA. The V and J ends lost 6 bases and 1 base respectively, with 14 bases between them. The CDR3 sequence is CSVEQGGGTDTQYF. The CDR3 DNA reads TGCAGCGTAGAACAGGGAGGGGGCACAGATACGCAGTATTTT.

This chain links TRBV24-1 with TRBJ2-7, with no clear D. V shed 5 bases and J shed 2 bases, with 9 bases lying between them. From germline, CDR1 is KGHDR and CDR2 SFDVKD. There are 13 residues in the CDR3. The CDR3 bases are TGTGCCACCAGTGGCGAGAGTCCCTACGAGCAGTACTTC. Translated: CATSGESPYEQYF.

The chain links TRBV7-2 to TRBJ1-2; 11 bases line up with TRBD1. This CDR3 is 15 amino acids long. V lost 5 bases to trimming and J lost 7 bases; unmatched junction nucleotides: 9. Germline V lookup: CDR1 SGHTA, CDR2 FQGNSA. The CDR3, as DNA: TGTGCCAGCAGCCCCGAGGGACAGGGGGTCGTTGGCTACACCTTC. Its protein product is CASSPEGQGVVGYTF.

This clone occurred a few times. The CDR3 loop reads CASSSTRGTDTQYF. The DNA for the CDR3 is TGTGCCAGCAGCTCCACCCGGGGCACAGATACGCAGTATTTT. This chain uses TRBV7-9 with TRBJ2-3; D ambiguous. Trimming cost V 4 bases and J 1 base, with 9 bases left between them. Germline values: CDR1 SEHNR, CDR2 FQNEAQ (reference sequence). The CDR3 totals 14 residues.

This rearrangement joins TRBV5-5 to TRBJ2-7; D may be TRBD1 (6 bases). CDR1 and CDR2 (germline): SGHKS, YYEKEE (reference sequence). This CDR3 comprises 14 residues. V lost 1 base to trimming and J lost 7 bases, with 15 bases between them. For the CDR3, the DNA is TGTGCCAGCAGCTTGTACAGGGAAAGTCTGGAGCAGTACTTC. As protein: CASSLYRESLEQYF.

The chain uses TRBV6-1 and TRBJ2-3; 8 nucleotides line up with TRBD2. V trimming: 4 bases; J trimming: 0 bases; junction bases outside the gene matches: 12. This CDR3 is 18 amino acids long. The germline V gene has CDR1 MNHNS and CDR2 SASEGT. The CDR3 spells CASSAHRPRLASTDTQYF. The CDR3 DNA sequence: TGTGCCAGCAGTGCACACCGCCCAAGACTAGCGAGCACAGATACGCAGTATTTT.

The chain employs TRBV5-1 and TRBJ1-2; D gene unclear. The length of the CDR3 is 12 residues. Germline V gene sequence: CDR1 SGHRS, CDR2 YFSETQ. With 7 bases removed from V and 8 bases from J, the gap between germline ends came to 15 bases. CDR3: CASHSVQSGYTF. Written as DNA, the CDR3 is TGCGCCAGCCACTCCGTTCAATCGGGCTACACCTTC.

V and J are TRBV5-1 and TRBJ2-6; no firm D call. V was cut by 7 bases and J by 0 bases, with 8 bases left in between. This CDR3 has 14 residues. CDR1 SGHRS and CDR2 YFSETQ come from the germline V gene. In DNA form, the CDR3 reads TGCGCCAGCTCCCCCGGCTCTGGGGCCAACGTCCTGACTTTC. This codes for CASSPGSGANVLTF.

The chain is built from TRBV5-6 and TRBJ2-1; D gene unclear. This CDR3 comprises 11 residues. V was trimmed by 7 bases and J by 4 bases, leaving 6 bases between them. The V gene's germline CDR1 is SGHDT and CDR2 YYEEEE. The CDR3, as DNA: TGTGCCAGCGAAACATACAATGAGCAGTTCTTC. Protein sequence: CASETYNEQFF.

V usage is TRBV4-2 and J usage is TRBJ2-1; D may be TRBD2 (6 bases). Germline V lookup: CDR1 LGHNA, CDR2 YNFKEQ. The CDR3 spans 16 residues. V lost 1 base and J 1 base, leaving 11 bases between the germline ends. CDR3 sequence reads: CASSQAAGGSYNEQFF. The CDR3 coding sequence is TGTGCCAGCAGCCAAGCAGCAGGAGGGTCCTACAATGAGCAGTTCTTC.

The chain has TRBV11-3 and TRBJ2-1, with 10 bases that match TRBD2. CDR1 and CDR2 from the germline V gene are SGHNT and YENEEA. This CDR3 has 15 amino acids. After removal of 4 bases from V and 4 bases from J, the junction contained 4 bases not matched to a gene. The CDR3 region has the DNA TGTGCCAGCAGCTCTGGGACTAGCGAATACAATGAGCAGTTCTTC. Translation gives CASSSGTSEYNEQFF.

The J gene is TRBJ2-1, the V gene TRBV19; D is undetermined. V lost 6 bases to trimming and J lost 3 bases, with 9 bases between them. The CDR3 sequence is 13 residues long. Germline V gene lookup returns CDR1 LNHDA and CDR2 SQIVND (reference sequence). CDR3 sequence reads: CASRRSNYNEQFF. The DNA for the CDR3 is TGTGCCAGTAGAAGGAGTAACTACAATGAGCAGTTCTTC.

This chain connects TRBV3-1 (or the pseudogene TRBV3-2) to TRBJ2-2; a possible D gene is TRBD2 (6 bases). Germline V gene data show CDR1 as LGHDT and CDR2 as YNNKEL (reference sequence). Deletions cut 5 bases from V and 10 bases from J, with 11 bases between. This CDR3 comprises 12 residues. CDR3 protein: CASSWGGVELFF. CDR3 nucleotides: TGTGCCAGCAGCTGGGGCGGGGTGGAGCTGTTTTTT.

The chain recombines TRBV2 with TRBJ2-7; 8 bases map to TRBD2. This CDR3 contains 15 residues. Losses at the gene ends were 8 bases for V and 2 bases for J; bases not matched to a gene: 11. Germline CDR1 SNHLY, CDR2 FYNNEI. CDR3 in DNA: TGTGCCAGCGGACGATTAGCGGGAAACACCTACGAGCAGTACTTC. Protein product: CASGRLAGNTYEQYF. Supplemented by reference TRBV2 and TRBJ2-7, the full variable domain reads EPEVTQTPSHQVTQMGQEVILRCVPISNHLYFYWYRQILGQKVEFLVSFYNNEISEKSEIFDDQFSVERPDGSNFTLKIRSTKLEDSAMYFCASGRLAGNTYEQYFGPGTRLTVT.

V usage is TRBV28 and J usage is TRBJ2-3; 8 bases are a match to TRBD2. CDR3 length: 16 residues. Germline V CDR1 and CDR2: MDHEN, SYDVKM. V gave up 3 bases and J gave up 4 bases; unmatched junction bases: 9. The chain's CDR3 is CASSFSAGGGADTQYF. Written as DNA, the CDR3 is TGTGCCAGCAGTTTTAGCGCGGGAGGAGGCGCAGATACGCAGTATTTT.

This clone was seen once. The CDR3 region is CASSFFSAGQGAEAFF. The CDR3, as DNA: TGTGCCAGCAGTTTTTTTTCGGCGGGACAGGGGGCTGAAGCTTTCTTT. The chain carries TRBV27 and TRBJ1-1; 11 bases fit TRBD1. This CDR3 has 16 residues. Germline V gene sequence: CDR1 MNHEY, CDR2 SMNVEV (reference sequence). With V trimmed by 3 bases and J by 6 bases, 9 bases remained unmatched.

The rearrangement uses TRBV18 and TRBJ2-2; perhaps TRBD1 as D (5 bases). V was cut by 2 bases and J by 2 bases, with 12 bases left in between. CDR1 and CDR2 from the germline V gene are KGHSH and LQKENI. The CDR3 has 16 amino acids. The CDR3 nucleotides are TGTGCCAGCTCACCAGGTGGGGCAGTCAACACCGGGGAGCTGTTTTTT. It is translated as CASSPGGAVNTGELFF.

CDR3 in DNA: TGTGCCATCAGCCGAGGGGGACCTAAAAACATTCAGTACTTC. Translation: CAISRGGPKNIQYF. This chain links TRBV10-3 with TRBJ2-4; TRBD1 might be the D (6 bases). Trimming took 6 bases from V and 4 from J, leaving 13 bases between them. The length of the CDR3 is 14 residues. The germline V gene has CDR1 ENHRY and CDR2 SYGVKD.

The genes are TRBV7-9 and TRBJ2-7; D remains ambiguous. The germline CDR1 and CDR2 sequences are SEHNR and FQNEAQ (reference sequence). Trimming left V 4 bases short and J 5 bases short, with 21 bases between. This CDR3 region has 16 residues. CDR3 loop: CASSSTISAAPHEQYF. For the CDR3, the DNA is TGTGCCAGCAGCTCAACTATATCGGCCGCGCCCCACGAGCAGTACTTC.

The chain links TRBV5-6 to TRBJ2-1; 8 nucleotides agree with TRBD1. The CDR3 runs 14 residues. V was clipped by 5 bases and J by 3 bases; unmatched bases: 4. CDR1 is SGHDT, CDR2 YYEEEE, per germline. The CDR3 DNA is TGTGCCAGCAGTTTACAGGGGGTCTACAATGAGCAGTTCTTC. Translation gives CASSLQGVYNEQFF. Combining the CDR3 with reference TRBV5-6 and TRBJ2-1 gives the whole variable domain DAGVTQSPTHLIKTRGQQVTLRCSPKSGHDTVSWYQQALGQGPQFIFQYYEEEERQRGNFPDRFSGHQFPNYSSELNVNALLLGDSALYLCASSLQGVYNEQFFGPGTRLTVL.

V usage is TRBV4-1 and J usage is TRBJ1-2; D is undetermined. This CDR3 spans 15 amino acids. The V and J ends lost 0 bases and 0 bases respectively, with 8 bases between them. Germline V gives CDR1 MGHRA, CDR2 YSYEKL. CDR3: CASSQEGAANYGYTF. CDR3 DNA: TGCGCCAGCAGCCAAGAGGGCGCAGCTAACTATGGCTACACCTTC.

This sequence joins TRBV12-5 and TRBJ2-2; maybe TRBD2 (5 bases). The CDR3 is made up of 13 amino acids. Trimming left V 6 bases short and J 5 bases short, with 10 bases between. Germline values: CDR1 LGHNT, CDR2 FRNRAP. The CDR3 here is CASGPSGTGELFF. Here the CDR3 DNA reads TGTGCTAGTGGCCCCTCGGGGACCGGGGAGCTGTTTTTT.

The V call is TRBV29-1, the J call TRBJ1-1; no definite D call. Germline V gene lookup returns CDR1 SQVTM and CDR2 ANQGSEA. Trimming left V 6 bases short and J 4 bases short, with 15 bases between. CDR3 length: 13 residues. In nucleotides, the CDR3 is TGCAGCGTCCTCCTCCAGATAGCCACTGAAGCTTTCTTT. Protein product: CSVLLQIATEAFF.

About this clone: This sample includes further DNA sequences coding for the same CDR3. The rearrangement uses TRBV11-3 and TRBJ2-3, with TRBD1 as a possible D gene (5 bases). Germline CDR1 is SGHNT and CDR2 is YENEEA. V was shortened by 6 bases and J by 0 bases, with 10 bases between the two germline ends. CDR3 length: 14 residues. The CDR3, as DNA: TGTGCCAGCAGTCTGACAGCTAGCACAGATACGCAGTATTTT. As protein: CASSLTASTDTQYF.

V and J are TRBV7-9 and TRBJ2-1; 8 bases fit TRBD2. J lost 7 bases, V lost 3 bases, and 5 bases had no gene match. The CDR3 totals 14 residues. CDR1 is SEHNR and CDR2 is FQNEAQ in the germline V gene (reference sequence). CDR3 amino acids: CASSFQASGNEQFF. In DNA, the CDR3 is TGTGCCAGCAGCTTTCAGGCTAGCGGGAATGAGCAGTTCTTC.